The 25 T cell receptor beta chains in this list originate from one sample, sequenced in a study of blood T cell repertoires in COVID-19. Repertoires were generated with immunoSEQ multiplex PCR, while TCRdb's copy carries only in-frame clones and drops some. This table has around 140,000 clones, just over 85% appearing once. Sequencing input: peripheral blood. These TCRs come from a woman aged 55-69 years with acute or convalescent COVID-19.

The CDR3 nucleotides read TGTGCCAGCACCGCGGACACCCTTTGGAATGGCTACACCTTC. Protein: CASTADTLWNGYTF. The rearrangement uses TRBV28 and TRBJ1-2, with D possibly TRBD1 on 5 matching bases. Per germline, CDR1 MDHEN and CDR2 SYDVKM. Trimming pared 7 bases from V and 6 bases from J, leaving 18 bases between. There are 14 residues in the CDR3.

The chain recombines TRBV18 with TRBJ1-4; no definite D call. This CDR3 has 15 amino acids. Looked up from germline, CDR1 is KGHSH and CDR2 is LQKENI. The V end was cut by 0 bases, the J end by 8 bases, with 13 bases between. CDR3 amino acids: CASSPPGAGGEKLFF. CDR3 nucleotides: TGTGCCAGCTCACCACCGGGCGCAGGAGGAGAAAAACTGTTTTTT.

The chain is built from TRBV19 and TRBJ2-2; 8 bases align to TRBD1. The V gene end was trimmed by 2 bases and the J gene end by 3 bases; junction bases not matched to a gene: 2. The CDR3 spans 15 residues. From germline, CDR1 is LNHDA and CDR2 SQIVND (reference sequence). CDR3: CASSIQGAYTGELFF. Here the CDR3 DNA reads TGTGCCAGTAGTATACAGGGGGCTTACACCGGGGAGCTGTTTTTT.

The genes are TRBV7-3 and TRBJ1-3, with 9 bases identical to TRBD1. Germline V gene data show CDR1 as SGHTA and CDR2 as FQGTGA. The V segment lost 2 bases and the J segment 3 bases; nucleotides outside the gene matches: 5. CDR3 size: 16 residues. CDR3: CASSLVGQGSGNTIYF. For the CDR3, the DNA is TGTGCCAGCAGCTTAGTGGGACAGGGCAGTGGAAACACCATATATTTT.

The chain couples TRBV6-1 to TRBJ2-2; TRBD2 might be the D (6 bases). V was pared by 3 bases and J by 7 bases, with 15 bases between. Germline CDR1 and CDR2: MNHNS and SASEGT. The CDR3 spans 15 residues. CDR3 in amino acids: CASSDRARGNGELFF. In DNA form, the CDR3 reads TGTGCCAGCAGTGACCGAGCCCGGGGGAACGGGGAGCTGTTTTTT.

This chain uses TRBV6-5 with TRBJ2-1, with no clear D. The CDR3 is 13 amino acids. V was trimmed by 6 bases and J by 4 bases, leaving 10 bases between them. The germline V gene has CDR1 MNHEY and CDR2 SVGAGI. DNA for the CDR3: TGTGCCAGCAGGTTCAGTTCGTACAATGAGCAGTTCTTC. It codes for CASRFSSYNEQFF.

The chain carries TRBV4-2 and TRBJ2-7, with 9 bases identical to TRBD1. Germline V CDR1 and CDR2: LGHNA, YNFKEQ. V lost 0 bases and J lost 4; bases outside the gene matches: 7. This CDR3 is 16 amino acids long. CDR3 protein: CASSQDHDRGVYEQYF. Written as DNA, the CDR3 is TGTGCCAGCAGCCAAGATCATGACAGGGGGGTGTACGAGCAGTACTTC.

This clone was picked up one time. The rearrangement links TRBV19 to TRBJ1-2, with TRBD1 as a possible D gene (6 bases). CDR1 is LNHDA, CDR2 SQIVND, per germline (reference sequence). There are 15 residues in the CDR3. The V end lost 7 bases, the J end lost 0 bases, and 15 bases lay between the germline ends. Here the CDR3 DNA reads TGTGCCAGTACCCCTGGACAGCGATCTAACTATGGCTACACCTTC. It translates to CASTPGQRSNYGYTF. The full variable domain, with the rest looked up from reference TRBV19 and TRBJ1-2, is DGGITQSPKYLFRKEGQNVTLSCEQNLNHDAMYWYRQDPGQGLRLIYYSQIVNDFQKGDIAEGYSVSREKKESFPLTVTSAQKNPTAFYLCASTPGQRSNYGYTFGSGTRLTVV.

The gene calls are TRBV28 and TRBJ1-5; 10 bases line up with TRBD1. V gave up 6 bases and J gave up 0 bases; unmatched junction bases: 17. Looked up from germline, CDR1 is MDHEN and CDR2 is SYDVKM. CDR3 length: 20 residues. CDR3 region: CASRPNPGQGLLYSNQPQHF. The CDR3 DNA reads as TGTGCCAGCAGACCAAACCCGGGACAGGGGCTCCTCTATAGCAATCAGCCCCAGCATTTT.

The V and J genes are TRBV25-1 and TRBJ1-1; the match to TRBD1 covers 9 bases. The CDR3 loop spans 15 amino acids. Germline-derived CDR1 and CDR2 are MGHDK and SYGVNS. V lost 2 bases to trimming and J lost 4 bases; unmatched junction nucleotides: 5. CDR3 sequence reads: CASSETGGASTEAFF. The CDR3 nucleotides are TGTGCCAGCAGTGAAACAGGGGGCGCCTCCACTGAAGCTTTCTTT.

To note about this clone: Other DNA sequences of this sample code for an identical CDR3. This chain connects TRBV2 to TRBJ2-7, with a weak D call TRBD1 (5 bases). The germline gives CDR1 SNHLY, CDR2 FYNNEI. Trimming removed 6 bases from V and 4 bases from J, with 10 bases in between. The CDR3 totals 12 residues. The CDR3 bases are TGTGCCAGCAGAGGGGCTGCATACGAGCAGTACTTC. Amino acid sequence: CASRGAAYEQYF.

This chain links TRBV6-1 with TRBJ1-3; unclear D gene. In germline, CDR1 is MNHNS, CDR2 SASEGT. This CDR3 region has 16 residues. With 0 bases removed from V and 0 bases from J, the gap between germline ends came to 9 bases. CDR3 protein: CASSEASGSSGNTIYF. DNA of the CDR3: TGTGCCAGCAGTGAAGCCTCGGGGAGCTCTGGAAACACCATATATTTT.

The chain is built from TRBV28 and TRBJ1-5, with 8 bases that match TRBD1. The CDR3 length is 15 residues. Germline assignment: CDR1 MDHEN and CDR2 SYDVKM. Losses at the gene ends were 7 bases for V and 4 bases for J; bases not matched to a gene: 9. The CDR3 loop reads CASTPSRTGNQPQHF. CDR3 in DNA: TGTGCCAGCACCCCTAGTAGGACAGGGAATCAGCCCCAGCATTTT.

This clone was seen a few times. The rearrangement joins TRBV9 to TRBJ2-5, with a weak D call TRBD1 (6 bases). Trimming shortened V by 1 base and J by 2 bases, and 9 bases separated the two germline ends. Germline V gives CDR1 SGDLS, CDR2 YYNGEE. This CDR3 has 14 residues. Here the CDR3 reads CASSVSGAQETQYF. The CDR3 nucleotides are TGTGCCAGCAGCGTATCAGGGGCTCAAGAGACCCAGTACTTC.

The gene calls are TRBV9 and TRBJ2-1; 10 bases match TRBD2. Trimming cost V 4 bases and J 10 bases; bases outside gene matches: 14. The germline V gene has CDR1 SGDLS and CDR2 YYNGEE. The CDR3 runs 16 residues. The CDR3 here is CASSSEGAGGREEQFF. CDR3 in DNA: TGTGCCAGCAGCTCCGAGGGAGCGGGGGGGCGGGAGGAGCAGTTCTTC.

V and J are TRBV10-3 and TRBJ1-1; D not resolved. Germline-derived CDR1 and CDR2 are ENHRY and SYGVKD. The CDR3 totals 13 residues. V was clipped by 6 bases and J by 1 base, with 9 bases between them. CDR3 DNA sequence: TGTGCCATCAGAGGACGGGAGAACACTGAAGCTTTCTTT. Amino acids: CAIRGRENTEAFF.

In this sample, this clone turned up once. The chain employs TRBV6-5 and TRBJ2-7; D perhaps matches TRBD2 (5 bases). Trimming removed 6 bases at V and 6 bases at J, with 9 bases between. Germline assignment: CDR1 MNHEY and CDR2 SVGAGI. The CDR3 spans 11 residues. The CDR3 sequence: CASRRRGEQYF. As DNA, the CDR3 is TGTGCCAGCAGACGTCGGGGCGAGCAGTACTTC.

The DNA for the CDR3 is TGCGCCAGCAGCACACTAACTAGCGGGGGCACAGATACGCAGTATTTT. This translates into CASSTLTSGGTDTQYF. The genes are TRBV5-1 and TRBJ2-3, with 10 nucleotides matching TRBD2. With V trimmed by 4 bases and J by 1 base, 6 bases remained unmatched. This CDR3 is 16 amino acids long. CDR1 and CDR2 from the germline V gene are SGHRS and YFSETQ.

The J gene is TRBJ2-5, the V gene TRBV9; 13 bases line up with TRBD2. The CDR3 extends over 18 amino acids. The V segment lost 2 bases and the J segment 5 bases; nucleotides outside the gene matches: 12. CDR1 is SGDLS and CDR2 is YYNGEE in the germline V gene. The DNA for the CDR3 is TGTGCCAGCAGCGTCCGCCCGCGTGGGACTAGCGGGGAGGAGACCCAGTACTTC. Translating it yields CASSVRPRGTSGEETQYF.

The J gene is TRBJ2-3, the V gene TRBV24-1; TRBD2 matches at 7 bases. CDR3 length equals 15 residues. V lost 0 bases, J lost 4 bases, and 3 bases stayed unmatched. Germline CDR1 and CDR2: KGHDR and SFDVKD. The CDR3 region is CATSDLGLEADTQYF. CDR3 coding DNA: TGTGCCACCAGTGATTTGGGACTAGAGGCAGATACGCAGTATTTT.

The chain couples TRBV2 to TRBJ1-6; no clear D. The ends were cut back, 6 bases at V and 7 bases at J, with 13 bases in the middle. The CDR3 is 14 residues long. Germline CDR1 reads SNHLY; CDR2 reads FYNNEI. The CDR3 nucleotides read TGTGCCAGCAGAAACGGGATCCAAAATTCACCCCTCCACTTT. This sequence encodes CASRNGIQNSPLHF.

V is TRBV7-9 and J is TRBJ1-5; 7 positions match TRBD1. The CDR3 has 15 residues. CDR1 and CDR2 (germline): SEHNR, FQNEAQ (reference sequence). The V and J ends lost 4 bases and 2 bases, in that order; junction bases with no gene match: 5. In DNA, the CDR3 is TGTGCCAGCAGCTCGAATACAGGGGGCAATCAGCCCCAGCATTTT. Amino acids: CASSSNTGGNQPQHF.

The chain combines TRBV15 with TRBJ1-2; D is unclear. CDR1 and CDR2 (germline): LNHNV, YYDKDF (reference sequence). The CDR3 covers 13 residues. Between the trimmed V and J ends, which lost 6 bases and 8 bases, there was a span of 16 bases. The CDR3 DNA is TGTGCCACCAGTAGGGCCCCCACGGGAGGCTACACCTTC. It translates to CATSRAPTGGYTF.

CDR3 nucleotide sequence: TGTGCCAGCAGCCGGGGCTATGGCTACACCTTC. This sequence encodes CASSRGYGYTF. J is TRBJ1-2 and V is TRBV9, with D unresolved. Germline CDR1 is SGDLS and CDR2 is YYNGEE. V was pared by 4 bases and J by 4 bases, with 5 bases between. There are 11 residues in the CDR3.

In DNA form, the CDR3 reads TGTGCCAGCAGCGCCGGGACAATCTCAGATACGCAGTATTTT. Translating it yields CASSAGTISDTQYF. The rearrangement links TRBV9 to TRBJ2-3, with TRBD1 as a possible D gene (6 bases). The CDR3 runs to 14 residues. V was pared by 3 bases and J by 4 bases, with 12 bases between. From germline, CDR1 is SGDLS and CDR2 YYNGEE.